What follows are 6 T cell receptor beta chains derived from one specimen sequenced in a study of blood T cell repertoires in COVID-19. The data were produced by immunoSEQ multiplex PCR, yet TCRdb's version contains in-frame clones alone and is incomplete. The sample has over 35,000 clones; approximately 85% are singletons. The specimen sequenced was peripheral blood. These receptors were taken from a human donor in a cohort sampled during active COVID-19.

The chain combines TRBV5-6 with TRBJ1-3; D unresolved. The CDR3 has 15 amino acids. CDR1 and CDR2 from the germline V gene are SGHDT and YYEEEE. The V gene lost 4 bases and the J gene lost 0 bases, with 11 bases spanning the gap. Here the CDR3 reads CASSLPRVSGNTIYF. The CDR3 DNA reads as TGTGCCAGCAGCCTCCCGAGAGTCTCTGGAAACACCATATATTTT.

The chain couples TRBV7-8 to TRBJ1-5; D is unresolved. Per the germline V gene, CDR1 is SGHVS and CDR2 is FQNEAQ. Trimming stripped 4 bases from V and 3 bases from J, with 7 bases between. This CDR3 spans 13 amino acids. CDR3 protein: CASSSQLNQPQHF. CDR3 in DNA: TGTGCCAGCAGCTCACAGCTCAATCAGCCCCAGCATTTT.

The chain employs TRBV7-8 and TRBJ1-6, with a tentative D call TRBD1 (5 bases). Germline-derived CDR1 and CDR2 are SGHVS and FQNEAQ. The CDR3 spans 14 residues. Trimming left V 1 base short and J 7 bases short, with 8 bases between. The CDR3 DNA reads TGTGCCAGCAGCTTAGGACAGTGGAATTCACCCCTCCACTTT. It encodes CASSLGQWNSPLHF.

This chain links TRBV18 with TRBJ1-2, with TRBD1 identical over 12 bases. The CDR3 has 14 residues. Germline V gene sequence: CDR1 KGHSH, CDR2 LQKENI. Trimming took 3 bases from V and 6 from J; bases not matched to a gene: 2. The CDR3 region has the DNA TGTGCCAGCTCACCCGGGACAGGGGGCAATGGCTACACCTTC. Protein product: CASSPGTGGNGYTF.

The rearrangement links TRBV19 to TRBJ1-5, with TRBD1 matching 8 bases. Losses at the gene ends were 3 bases for V and 2 bases for J; bases not matched to a gene: 9. Germline V gives CDR1 LNHDA, CDR2 SQIVND (reference sequence). The CDR3 is 17 amino acids. Here the CDR3 reads CASSMPQGGRGNQPQHF. CDR3 sequence (DNA): TGTGCCAGTAGTATGCCACAGGGGGGTCGGGGCAATCAGCCCCAGCATTTT.

The chain recombines TRBV9 with TRBJ2-3; the match to TRBD1 covers 7 bases. Trimming removed 2 bases from V and 3 bases from J; junction bases left unmatched: 3. The CDR3 has 14 residues. Per the germline V gene, CDR1 is SGDLS and CDR2 is YYNGEE. As DNA, the CDR3 is TGTGCCAGCAGCGTCGACAGGGATACAGATACGCAGTATTTT. Protein product: CASSVDRDTDTQYF.